This entry describes one T cell receptor (beta chain). It lacks a known antigen. Within one base of it there is no much larger clone, and no base qualities were kept. This record comes from a study of cytomegalovirus exposure and HLA in healthy donors (dated by TCRdb to the late 2010s). Context from the whole study: According to an earlier analysis of 587 of the donors, some 180 million T cells yielded some 120 million unique TCR beta sequences and more than 250 Gb of sequence data. The genetic ancestry cluster associated with self-reported Caucasian donors included about 84% of the 300 to 400 genotyped donors. Among a few hundred genotyped donors of the cohort, an average of approximately 240,000 unique TCR beta nucleotide sequences were sequenced per donor, roughly 18% of them non-productive. Roughly 5 DR-DQ haplotypes were handled as single units for association and clustering because linkage in the cohort was strong. Both class I and class II loci were covered by HLA typing, at four-digit resolution. The T cell repertoires of 670 or so subjects were profiled by immunosequencing and related to cytomegalovirus serostatus. An earlier analysis of 587 of the donors used high-throughput TCR beta sequencing to judge whether each TCR beta V gene segment behaved as functional or pseudogenic. Rather than using new phenotypic data, the later analysis identified candidate immune exposures from TCR beta sequences and from how often those sequences occurred across donors. In addition to the first cohort of around 670 subjects, a separate validation cohort of 100 to 150 different subjects was used. An early release covering about 600 HLA-typed donors comprised 300 to 350 gigabases of sequencing data and tens of millions of unique TCR sequences. All discovery cohort repertoires had been generated on a single sequencing platform. In a later analysis, previously published TCR beta repertoires from 670 or so donors were re-analyzed and high-resolution HLA genotyping was added so that TCR occurrence patterns could be studied. Alongside the repertoire data, information on donor age, sex, ethnicity and CMV serostatus was compiled. Genome-wide SNP genotypes for about 55% of the roughly 670 donors were used in a later genetic analysis, which treated that subset as a discovery cohort. The study aimed to test whether signatures of past pathogen exposure could be identified by cataloging public T cell receptors. Typing coverage varied by locus: roughly 620-640 donors for A, B, C, DRB1 and DQB1; approximately 520 for DQA1; around 570 for DPA1; under 490 for DPB1. To predict cytomegalovirus infection status, the study brought together high-throughput TCR immunosequencing, statistical association of individual TCRs with disease status, and machine learning. Results and caveats for the whole study, not just this receptor: Linkage disequilibrium might explain the correlated functional status among segregating V segments, but an unknown experimental factor could not be ruled out. Because HLA typing was unavailable for some donors at each locus, only the typed subset was used in association tests. In a later genetic analysis, fewer N-insertions in productive TCRs were reported among donors in an Asian-associated ancestry cluster than the approximately 630-donor mean. In vitro tests confirmed that a few of the cytomegalovirus-associated TCR beta chains recognize cytomegalovirus antigens. In a later analysis, HLA-associated TCR beta chains were found to be more clonally expanded and to have lower generation probabilities than equally common non-associated chains. Specific HLA alleles were associated with around 18,000 TCR beta sequences at a false discovery rate of 0.05 in a later analysis. According to a later analysis, parvovirus B19, influenza, CMV and Epstein-Barr virus appeared linked to several top co-occurrence clusters. Most CMV-associated TCR beta chains appeared to be HLA-restricted in a later analysis, and the HLA associations seemed to be driven largely by CMV exposure. In this cohort, only TCR beta chains were sequenced, and detectable features were limited by the absence of alpha or paired-chain data. Across donors, most TCR sequences were observed very rarely, whereas some public TCRs were present in many individuals. Strong co-occurrence of HLA alleles, especially DR and DQ, made assigning TCR associations to individual alleles difficult. A cluster of highly shared sequence variants was judged likely to represent a technical artifact of the sequencing pipeline. In the study, around 150 TCR beta chains were listed as associated with cytomegalovirus. The earlier analysis of approximately 540 of the donors excluded roughly 17 rarely observed V segments, including chromosome 9 orphons, because counts were too low. Sequencing depth was assumed to be roughly uniform across donors in the presence/absence analyses, though that assumption may not hold. Broadly in line with IMGT annotations, most TCR beta V segments showed up in productive rearrangements about 87% or about 30% of the time in an earlier analysis of around 600 of the donors. An association between a missense DCLRE1C variant and V-gene and J-gene trimming of TCR beta chains was found in a later genetic analysis and replicated in an independent cohort. A further reported finding was that TCR beta sequences accurately predicted the HLA-A and HLA-B alleles for most subjects in the first cohort. The only immune exposure information available for the cohort was CMV serostatus. In a later analysis, TCR association rates were found to vary across HLA loci, with the most associated TCRs seen for DRB1 alleles and the fewest for HLA-C alleles. Cytomegalovirus status was reported to be diagnosed by the classifier with high specificity and sensitivity in both the original and validation cohorts. The authors suggested that the approach could potentially be generalized to other disease states and immunological phenotypes.

Library preparation was by the immunoSEQ multiplex PCR assay. For the multiplex PCR, a mixture combining 60 forward primers for TCR Vbeta segments and 13 reverse primers for TCR Jbeta segments was used. Amplification of the CDR3 region of rearranged TCR beta genes was performed with a multiplex PCR assay on genomic DNA. The amplified TCR beta libraries were sequenced on the Illumina HiSeq System as 87-base-pair reads. The paper's processing steps were these. A later analysis counted some 74 million unique TCR beta chains across the 550 to 700 repertoires, and roughly 9.9 million of these chains were shared by at least two donors. Raw reads were error-corrected and collapsed into unique sequences by a nearest-neighbor algorithm in which closely related sequences were merged to remove PCR and sequencing errors. To assign V, D and J gene segments, CDR3 sequences were aligned to IMGT reference sequences. For a sequence to be retained, a match of at least six nucleotides to both a V gene segment and a J gene segment was required. A rearrangement was called productive if the CDR3 had no stop codons and remained in frame with V and J, and every other rearrangement was called non-productive. CDR3 was defined by IMGT convention, running from the second conserved V-encoded cysteine to the conserved J-encoded phenylalanine. The earlier analysis of approximately 590 of the donors excluded any sequence lacking an unambiguous match to a single V gene segment. In an earlier analysis of roughly 500 of the donors, V segments were called functional above 56.7% productive rearrangements and were called segregating when the between-donor standard deviation exceeded 5%. A statistical classification framework was built for diagnosing cytomegalovirus status from the catalog of TCR beta chain sequences. In a later analysis, V and J genes were assigned by comparing TCR nucleotide sequences against IMGT/GENE-DB human TR gene sequences. In a later analysis, CDR3 sequences and most-parsimonious VDJ recombination scenarios were assigned using the TCRdist pipeline. In a later analysis, each TCR beta chain was defined by its CDR3 amino acid sequence together with its V-gene family, and reads lacking a unique V-gene family were excluded. To address suspected cross-contamination and a sequencing artifact, a later analysis removed 450 to 700 highly shared, low-generation-probability nucleotide sequences. In a later analysis, a clonal expansion index for each public chain was calculated from normalized within-repertoire ranks of inferred template counts. In a later analysis, generation probabilities were computed using a VDJ recombination model fitted to out-of-frame rearrangements, and the results were checked against IGoR. In a later analysis, TCR-TCR, TCR-HLA and TCR-CMV co-occurrence was scored with hypergeometric tests, and a repertoire-size bias correction was applied to TCR pairs. A later analysis estimated false discovery rates by permuting HLA or CMV assignments 20 times. A later analysis grouped co-occurring TCRs with DBSCAN, adding TCRdist sequence similarity when clustering within HLA-allele-positive subsets. For co-occurrence clustering, repertoires with fewer than 30,000 or more than 120,000 public chains were excluded, along with five repertoires with anomalous nucleotide sharing. This immuneACCESS table, as held by TCRdb, lists in-frame sequences with V and J called but not all clones. Of the missing ones, under half trace to an unresolved V gene in checked studies; the others have no known cause. V and J calls and clone size are copied from that table; D and trimming were computed from the DNA. Here the sample has approximately 110,000 clones; roughly 66% occur a single time. 2% to 2.5% of the sample lies in the top ten.

The cohort consisted of 600 or so healthy bone marrow donors. At the time of sampling, every cohort member was nominally healthy, though immune exposures that went unrecorded were likely present. The donor tested CMV seronegative, placing the donor among the 350 or so seronegative members of the cohort. A peripheral blood sample was collected from each donor, and TCR beta sequencing was performed on peripheral blood mononuclear cells. The Qiagen DNeasy Blood Extraction Kit was used to extract genomic DNA from the blood cell samples. Sequencing used PBMCs. This clonotype was sampled from a woman aged 30 to 39 in good health and CMV-seronegative.

Here the CDR3 is given as CASSLGMGSGYNEQFF. The bases read TGTGCCAGCAGTTTAGGAATGGGTAGCGGATACAATGAGCAGTTCTTC. Recombination joined TRBV28 with TRBJ2-1; a weak D assignment points to TRBD2 (6 bases agree). From a lookup of the germline V gene, CDR1 and CDR2 are MDHEN and SYDVKM. V gives up 2 bases and J gives up 4 bases, and the segment between their germline ends measures 15 bases. Inclusive of the bounding cysteine and phenylalanine, the CDR3 is 16 residues long. Only the CDR3 region is kept as DNA, spanning 48 bases read in frame from base 1.